Given below is one T cell receptor (beta chain) in context. Data came from immunoSEQ multiplex PCR; TCRdb stores just in-frame clones and leaves some out. The table has 54,000 or so clones, roughly four fifths seen once. This record belongs to a study of blood T cell repertoires in COVID-19. The overall study: Acute-phase and convalescent COVID-19 samples originated in the United States, Italy and Spain.

The CDR3 totals 13 residues. Trimming stripped 7 bases from V and 3 bases from J, with 10 bases between. The germline V gene has CDR1 LNHDA and CDR2 SQIVND (reference sequence). The sequencing input was peripheral blood. The clonotype comes from a woman of 80 years or more with acute or convalescent COVID-19. The chain uses TRBV19 and TRBJ1-5; D is undetermined. The CDR3 region is CASNAQANQPQHF. The CDR3 region has the DNA TGTGCCAGTAATGCTCAAGCCAATCAGCCCCAGCATTTT.